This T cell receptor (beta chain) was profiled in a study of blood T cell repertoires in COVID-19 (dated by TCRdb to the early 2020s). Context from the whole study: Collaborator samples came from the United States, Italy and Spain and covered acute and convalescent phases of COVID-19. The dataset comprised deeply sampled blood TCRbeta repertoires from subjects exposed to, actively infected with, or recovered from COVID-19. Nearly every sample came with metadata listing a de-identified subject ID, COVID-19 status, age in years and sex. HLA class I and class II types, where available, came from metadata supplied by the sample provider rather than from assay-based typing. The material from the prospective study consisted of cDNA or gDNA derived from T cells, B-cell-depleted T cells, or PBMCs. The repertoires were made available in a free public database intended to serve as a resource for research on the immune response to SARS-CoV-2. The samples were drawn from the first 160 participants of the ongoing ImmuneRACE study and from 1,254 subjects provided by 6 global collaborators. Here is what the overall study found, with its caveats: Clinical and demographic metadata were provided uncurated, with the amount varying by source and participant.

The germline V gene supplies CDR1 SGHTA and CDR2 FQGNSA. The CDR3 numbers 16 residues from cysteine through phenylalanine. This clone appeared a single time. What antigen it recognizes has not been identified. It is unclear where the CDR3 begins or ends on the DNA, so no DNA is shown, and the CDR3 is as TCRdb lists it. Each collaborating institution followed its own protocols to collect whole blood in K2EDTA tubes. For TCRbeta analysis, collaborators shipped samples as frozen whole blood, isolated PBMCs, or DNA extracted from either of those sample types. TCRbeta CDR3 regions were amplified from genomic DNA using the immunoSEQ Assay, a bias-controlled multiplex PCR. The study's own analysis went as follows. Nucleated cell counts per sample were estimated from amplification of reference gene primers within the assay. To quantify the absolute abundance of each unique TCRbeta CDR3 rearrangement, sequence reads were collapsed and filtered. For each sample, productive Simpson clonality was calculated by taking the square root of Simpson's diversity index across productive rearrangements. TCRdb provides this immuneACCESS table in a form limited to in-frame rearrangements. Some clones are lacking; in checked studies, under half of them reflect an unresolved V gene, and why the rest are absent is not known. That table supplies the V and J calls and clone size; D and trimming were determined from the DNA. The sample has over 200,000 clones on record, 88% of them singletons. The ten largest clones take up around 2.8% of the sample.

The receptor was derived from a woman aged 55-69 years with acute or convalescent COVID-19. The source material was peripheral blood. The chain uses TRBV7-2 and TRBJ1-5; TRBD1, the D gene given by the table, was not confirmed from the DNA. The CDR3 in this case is CASSPTPVGQGAGFHF.